The 6 T cell receptor beta chains below all came from one sample that was sequenced in a study of blood T cell repertoires in COVID-19. Repertoires were generated with immunoSEQ multiplex PCR, while TCRdb's copy carries only in-frame clones and drops some. The repertoire holds approximately 150,000 clones, about four fifths seen once, with 13% to 15% in the top ten. The sequencing input was peripheral blood. These receptors all stem from a human donor with acute or convalescent COVID-19. The donor label of this sample is uncertain.

The chain couples TRBV7-9 to TRBJ1-1; D remains ambiguous. Trimming removed 2 bases at V and 5 bases at J, with 3 bases between. The CDR3 runs 11 residues. Per germline, CDR1 SEHNR and CDR2 FQNEAQ (reference sequence). The CDR3 DNA sequence: TGTGCCAGCAGCTTAATAACTGAAGCTTTCTTT. This encodes CASSLITEAFF.

J is TRBJ1-4 and V is TRBV4-1; 8 bases match TRBD1. J lost 7 bases, V lost 0 bases, and 7 bases had no gene match. Per germline, CDR1 MGHRA and CDR2 YSYEKL. CDR3 length: 16 amino acids. CDR3: CASSQERRQGAEKLFF. The CDR3 coding sequence is TGCGCCAGCAGCCAAGAAAGACGCCAGGGGGCTGAAAAACTGTTTTTT.

The CDR3 spells CASSLISRPGGYTF. CDR3 DNA sequence: TGTGCCAGCAGCTTGATAAGTCGCCCAGGGGGCTACACCTTC. V is TRBV5-6 and J is TRBJ1-2; tentative D call: TRBD1 (5 bases). Germline V gives CDR1 SGHDT, CDR2 YYEEEE. This CDR3 has 14 amino acids. V gave up 1 base and J gave up 8 bases, with 15 bases separating them.

The chain links TRBV18 to TRBJ1-2; 8 bases match TRBD1. Germline-derived CDR1 and CDR2 are KGHSH and LQKENI. The CDR3 contains 14 residues. V lost 3 bases and J lost 7; bases outside the gene matches: 7. The CDR3 loop is CASSPGIGQGGYTF. Written as DNA, the CDR3 is TGTGCCAGCTCACCTGGTATTGGACAGGGTGGCTACACCTTC.

The rearrangement links TRBV6-2 or TRBV6-3 to TRBJ1-1, with D tentatively TRBD1 (5 bases). V lost 6 bases and J 7 bases, leaving 15 bases between the germline ends. CDR1 and CDR2 (germline): MNHEY, SVGEGT. The CDR3 consists of 13 residues. The chain's CDR3 is CASSTGGLGEAFF. DNA of the CDR3: TGTGCCAGCAGCACGGGGGGTCTTGGTGAAGCTTTCTTT.

The chain has TRBV6-1 and TRBJ1-5; 8 bases map to TRBD1. V lost 2 bases to trimming and J lost 5 bases; unmatched junction nucleotides: 8. The germline V gene encodes CDR1 MNHNS and CDR2 SASEGT. The CDR3 is 16 residues long. The CDR3 DNA is TGTGCCAGCAGTGAACCTAGGACAGGGAGGGATCAGCCCCAGCATTTT. It translates to CASSEPRTGRDQPQHF.